Shown below are 14 T cell receptor beta chains from a single sample sequenced in a study of quantifying T cell responses using KT2 cells. Study context: TCR alpha and beta constant-region primers primed reverse transcription of RNA.

Each cDNA got a UMI-containing oligo ligated at its 3' end. First-round PCR used roughly 4 cycles and beta primers RC1.1 and RC1.2 covering TRBC1 and TRBC2. TCRdb analysed the UMI-ligation and nested PCR reads with MiXCR anew, one entry per CDR3 protein. The data show around 56,000 distinct CDR3 sequences, 9% to 15% seen once. Sequencing used PBMCs spiked with cells of the T cell clone KT2. The receptor source for this set is a human donor.

This clonotype turned up a few times. The J gene is TRBJ2-7, the V gene TRBV5-6; D possibly uses TRBD1 or TRBD2 (5 bases each). This CDR3 has 13 residues. The germline gives CDR1 SGHDT, CDR2 YYEEEE. V lost 4 bases to trimming and J lost 3 bases, with 11 bases between them. The CDR3 loop is CASSQGAIYEQYF. In DNA form, the CDR3 reads TGTGCCAGCAGCCAGGGAGCTATCTACGAGCAGTACTTC.

This clonotype was recorded at least ten times. The rearrangement joins TRBV2 to TRBJ2-7; D is perhaps TRBD1 or TRBD2 (5 bases each). The length of the CDR3 is 15 residues. Deletions cut 0 bases from V and 9 bases from J, with 18 bases between. Germline-derived CDR1 and CDR2 are SNHLY and FYNNEI. CDR3 in amino acids: CASSEAGTPRSGQYF. DNA for the CDR3: TGTGCCAGCAGTGAAGCGGGGACGCCAAGATCAGGGCAGTACTTC.

In this sample, this clonotype turned up a few times. The chain is built from TRBV5-5 and TRBJ2-1; the D is unclear. This CDR3 spans 15 amino acids. Between the trimmed V and J ends, which lost 2 bases and 4 bases, there was a span of 13 bases. Germline CDR1 and CDR2: SGHKS and YYEKEE (reference sequence). CDR3 coding DNA: TGTGCCAGCAGCTTACTACAAGGGTTTTACAATGAGCAGTTCTTC. It specifies CASSLLQGFYNEQFF.

The V and J genes are TRBV2 and TRBJ2-2, with 7 bases lining up with TRBD1. The germline V gene has CDR1 SNHLY and CDR2 FYNNEI. The CDR3 is 16 residues long. Losses at the gene ends were 6 bases for V and 1 base for J; bases not matched to a gene: 8. The CDR3 nucleotides are TGTGCCAGCAGCCTCCTGACAGGGAAGAACACCGGGGAGCTGTTTTTT. Amino acid sequence: CASSLLTGKNTGELFF.

The J gene is TRBJ1-2, the V gene TRBV6-5, with D possibly being TRBD1 (5 bases). Per germline, CDR1 MNHEY and CDR2 SVGAGI. CDR3 length equals 15 residues. Trimming stripped 6 bases from V and 3 bases from J, with 17 bases between. The CDR3 region is CASSRQCRGDYGYTF. Written as DNA, the CDR3 is TGTGCCAGCAGCAGACAGTGCAGAGGAGACTATGGCTACACCTTC.

Concerning this clonotype: This may be a read error: a much more frequent sequence differs by one nucleotide. This rearrangement joins TRBV29-1 to TRBJ1-1; D is possibly TRBD1 (5 bases). CDR1 is SQVTM and CDR2 is ANQGSEA in the germline V gene. V was trimmed by 7 bases and J by 0 bases, leaving 12 bases between them. The CDR3 covers 13 residues. The CDR3 nucleotides are TGCAGCGGGAAGAACAGGCTGAACACTGAAGCTTTCTTT. The encoded protein is CSGKNRLNTEAFF. The variable domain in full, completed from reference TRBV29-1 and TRBJ1-1, reads SAVISQKPSRDICQRGTSLTIQCQVDSQVTMMFWYRQQPGQSLTLIATANQGSEATYESGFVIDKFPISRPNLTFSTLTVSNMSPEDSSIYLCSGKNRLNTEAFFGQGTRLTVV.

The table lists this clonotype with many counts. The CDR3 sequence is CATSRVRGPGTEAFF. As DNA, the CDR3 is TGTGCCACCAGCAGAGTACGGGGGCCAGGCACTGAAGCTTTCTTT. V usage is TRBV15 and J usage is TRBJ1-1; D is possibly TRBD1 (6 bases). The CDR3 spans 15 residues. V shed 1 base and J shed 4 bases, with 13 bases lying between them. The germline gives CDR1 LNHNV, CDR2 YYDKDF (reference sequence). Full variable domain (outside the CDR3, taken from reference TRBV15 and TRBJ1-1): DAMVIQNPRYQVTQFGKPVTLSCSQTLNHNVMYWYQQKSSQAPKLLFHYYDKDFNNEADTPDNFQSRRPNTSFCFLDIRSPGLGDTAMYLCATSRVRGPGTEAFFGQGTRLTVV.

The sample holds many counts of this clonotype. V and J are TRBV11-2 and TRBJ1-1; D gene uncertain. V was clipped by 2 bases and J by 6 bases, with 10 bases between them. Germline V lookup: CDR1 SGHAT, CDR2 FQNNGV. This CDR3 spans 13 amino acids. The CDR3 nucleotides read TGTGCCAGCAGCTTAAGTAATCCCCCTGAAGCTTTCTTT. It codes for CASSLSNPPEAFF.

V usage is TRBV5-4 and J usage is TRBJ2-2; D uncertain. Germline assignment: CDR1 SGHNT and CDR2 YYREEE (reference sequence). The CDR3 totals 15 residues. Trimming stripped 0 bases from V and 4 bases from J, with 10 bases between. CDR3 bases: TGTGCCAGCAGCTTGGATAGGGTCTCCACCGGGGAGCTGTTTTTT. Translated, it gives CASSLDRVSTGELFF.

This clonotype came up a few times. This chain links TRBV4-1 with TRBJ1-1; D perhaps matches TRBD1 (6 bases). V was pared by 5 bases and J by 0 bases, with 13 bases between. This CDR3 is 15 amino acids long. Germline V gene data show CDR1 as MGHRA and CDR2 as YSYEKL. CDR3 protein: CASSSPGTLNTEAFF. In nucleotides, the CDR3 is TGCGCCAGCAGCTCGCCCGGGACACTGAACACTGAAGCTTTCTTT.

This clonotype was counted many times. V and J are TRBV12-3 or TRBV12-4 and TRBJ1-5; 10 bases match TRBD1. V was pared by 2 bases and J by 4 bases, with 5 bases of the junction left unmatched. The length of the CDR3 is 16 residues. The CDR3 region has the DNA TGTGCCAGCAGTTTATGGGACAGGGGAGTGAATCAGCCCCAGCATTTT. This encodes CASSLWDRGVNQPQHF.

This clonotype has more than one count but fewer than ten. The chain uses TRBV6-5 and TRBJ2-2; 7 nucleotides align to TRBD1. Germline V gene lookup returns CDR1 MNHEY and CDR2 SVGAGI. The CDR3 consists of 16 residues. The V segment lost 0 bases and the J segment 7 bases; nucleotides outside the gene matches: 8. The CDR3 sequence: CASSYSITGERGELFF. In nucleotides, the CDR3 is TGTGCCAGCAGTTACTCGATAACAGGGGAGCGCGGGGAGCTGTTTTTT.

In this sample, this clonotype turned up a few times. The chain carries TRBV7-2 and TRBJ2-1; TRBD2 aligns across 9 bases. Germline V gene lookup returns CDR1 SGHTA and CDR2 FQGNSA. V was pared by 5 bases and J by 9 bases, with 8 bases of the junction left unmatched. The CDR3 spans 14 residues. CDR3 in amino acids: CASSTIAGASEQFF. The CDR3 region has the DNA TGTGCCAGCAGCACAATAGCGGGAGCTAGTGAGCAGTTCTTC.

The V gene is TRBV6-6, the J gene TRBJ1-5; 7 bases are a match to TRBD1. Germline V gene lookup returns CDR1 MNHNY and CDR2 SVGAGI (reference sequence). With V trimmed by 9 bases and J by 3 bases, 5 bases remained unmatched. The CDR3 has 13 residues. DNA for the CDR3: TGTGCCAGTGAACAGGGGACCAATCAGCCCCAGCATTTT. Translating it yields CASEQGTNQPQHF.